Below, 29 T cell receptor beta chains from the same sample are listed, as sequenced in a study of beta chain features in type 1 diabetes. Expressed TCRB transcripts were sequenced because the isolated RNA had all been reverse transcribed beforehand. Sequencing used immunoSEQ multiplex PCR; TCRdb keeps in-frame clones, though not all of them. The sample records 150,000 or so clones, 48% being singletons. Sequencing used Tregs from blood. These receptors were obtained from a man aged 18 to 30 in good health.

V is TRBV29-1 and J is TRBJ1-4, with D possibly TRBD1 on 6 matching bases. Germline-derived CDR1 and CDR2 are SQVTM and ANQGSEA. CDR3 length: 13 amino acids. Trimming stripped 3 bases from V and 10 bases from J, with 15 bases between. The chain's CDR3 is CSVDGTGQGKLFF. The CDR3 coding sequence is TGCAGCGTTGATGGAACAGGGCAGGGAAAACTGTTTTTT.

There are a few counts of this clone. This chain joins TRBV7-8 and TRBJ1-2; maybe TRBD1 (5 bases). Germline V gene data show CDR1 as SGHVS and CDR2 as FQNEAQ. V gave up 2 bases and J gave up 3 bases, with 10 bases separating them. There are 14 residues in the CDR3. CDR3 sequence: CASSLMVQDYGYTF. In DNA form, the CDR3 reads TGTGCCAGCAGCTTAATGGTACAGGACTATGGCTACACCTTC.

The chain couples TRBV6-5 to TRBJ1-2; 7 bases match TRBD1. The V gene end was trimmed by 0 bases and the J gene end by 8 bases; junction bases not matched to a gene: 6. The germline CDR1 and CDR2 sequences are MNHEY and SVGAGI. The CDR3 extends over 14 amino acids. CDR3 sequence (DNA): TGTGCCAGCAGTTACTCAAGAGGGGGCTTGGGCTACACCTTC. Its protein product is CASSYSRGGLGYTF.

This clone was observed a few times. The CDR3 sequence is CASSLGSSTEAFF. As DNA, the CDR3 is TGTGCCAGCAGCCTCGGGAGTTCCACTGAAGCTTTCTTT. The chain joins TRBV14 to TRBJ1-1; unclear D gene. V was shortened by 4 bases and J by 4 bases, with 10 bases between the two germline ends. CDR3 length: 13 amino acids. CDR1 SGHDN and CDR2 FVKESK come from the germline V gene.

This clone was counted only a few times. The V call is TRBV29-1, the J call TRBJ2-1, with 8 bases lining up with TRBD2. V trimming: 6 bases; J trimming: 9 bases; junction bases outside the gene matches: 16. Germline CDR1 reads SQVTM; CDR2 reads ANQGSEA. The CDR3 is 15 residues long. The CDR3 is CSVKAPGLGLSEQFF. Here the CDR3 DNA reads TGCAGCGTCAAAGCACCGGGACTAGGCTTAAGTGAGCAGTTCTTC.

This clone has more than one count but fewer than ten. The genes are TRBV28 and TRBJ1-2, with TRBD1 as a possible D gene (6 bases). This CDR3 spans 17 amino acids. Germline-derived CDR1 and CDR2 are MDHEN and SYDVKM. The germline V and J ends were trimmed by 5 bases and 5 bases, with 24 bases remaining between them. CDR3 nucleotides: TGTGCCAGCAGTCCGATCGGCAGGGGACGGTTTGGGTATGGCTACACCTTC. It is translated as CASSPIGRGRFGYGYTF.

The rearrangement uses TRBV29-1 and TRBJ1-4; 8 bases map to TRBD1. The germline gives CDR1 SQVTM, CDR2 ANQGSEA. Losses at the gene ends were 6 bases for V and 8 bases for J; bases not matched to a gene: 8. The CDR3 covers 13 residues. The CDR3 is CSVAGTGSEKLFF. CDR3 DNA sequence: TGCAGCGTCGCTGGGACAGGTAGCGAAAAACTGTTTTTT. Full variable domain (outside the CDR3, taken from reference TRBV29-1 and TRBJ1-4): SAVISQKPSRDICQRGTSLTIQCQVDSQVTMMFWYRQQPGQSLTLIATANQGSEATYESGFVIDKFPISRPNLTFSTLTVSNMSPEDSSIYLCSVAGTGSEKLFFGSGTQLSVL.

This rearrangement joins TRBV5-4 to TRBJ1-5; D remains unclear. This CDR3 contains 15 residues. The V end was cut by 4 bases, the J end by 3 bases, with 14 bases between. The germline V gene has CDR1 SGHNT and CDR2 YYREEE (reference sequence). CDR3 sequence reads: CASSLGSRVNQPQHF. The DNA for the CDR3 is TGTGCCAGCAGCCTAGGCTCGAGAGTCAATCAGCCCCAGCATTTT.

V usage is TRBV5-4 and J usage is TRBJ1-2; 9 positions match TRBD1. Germline assignment: CDR1 SGHNT and CDR2 YYREEE (reference sequence). The CDR3 runs 15 residues. After removal of 4 bases from V and 4 bases from J, the junction contained 8 bases not matched to a gene. The CDR3 protein is CASSAGQGFLYGYTF. As DNA, the CDR3 is TGTGCCAGCAGCGCGGGACAGGGATTCCTCTATGGCTACACCTTC.

This clone was counted a few times. This chain joins TRBV25-1 and TRBJ1-6; TRBD1 aligns across 7 bases. The J segment lost 10 bases and the V segment lost 2 bases, leaving 5 bases of the junction unmatched. The germline V gene has CDR1 MGHDK and CDR2 SYGVNS. CDR3 length: 14 residues. The chain's CDR3 is CASSERQGDSPLHF. Here the CDR3 DNA reads TGTGCCAGCAGTGAACGGCAGGGGGACTCACCCCTCCACTTT.

The chain links TRBV18 to TRBJ2-1; D may be TRBD2 (6 bases). The CDR3 is made up of 13 amino acids. Germline assignment: CDR1 KGHSH and CDR2 LQKENI. Trimming removed 5 bases from V and 6 bases from J, with 11 bases in between. CDR3 residues: CASSAGLTNEQFF. The DNA for the CDR3 is TGTGCCAGCTCAGCGGGACTTACCAATGAGCAGTTCTTC.

This clone was seen a handful of times. V usage is TRBV29-1 and J usage is TRBJ1-5; 8 bases align to TRBD1. The CDR3 sequence is 13 residues long. With V trimmed by 7 bases and J by 3 bases, 5 bases remained unmatched. The germline V gene has CDR1 SQVTM and CDR2 ANQGSEA. CDR3 sequence (DNA): TGCAGCGCTTCGGACAGGGCCAATCAGCCCCAGCATTTT. Amino acid sequence: CSASDRANQPQHF. The whole variable domain, filled in from reference TRBV29-1 and TRBJ1-5, reads SAVISQKPSRDICQRGTSLTIQCQVDSQVTMMFWYRQQPGQSLTLIATANQGSEATYESGFVIDKFPISRPNLTFSTLTVSNMSPEDSSIYLCSASDRANQPQHFGDGTRLSIL.

This clone was seen more than once but under ten times. The V and J genes are TRBV28 and TRBJ1-1; no firm D call. This CDR3 has 12 amino acids. CDR1 and CDR2 (germline): MDHEN, SYDVKM. The germline V and J ends were trimmed by 6 bases and 3 bases, with 8 bases remaining between them. The CDR3 DNA reads as TGTGCCAGCAGACGGGGATACACTGAAGCTTTCTTT. Its protein product is CASRRGYTEAFF.

This clone showed up just a few times. The gene calls are TRBV7-3 and TRBJ2-1; 10 bases are a match to TRBD2. V trimming: 1 base; J trimming: 5 bases; junction bases outside the gene matches: 8. Per the germline V gene, CDR1 is SGHTA and CDR2 is FQGTGA. The CDR3 extends over 17 amino acids. The CDR3 DNA reads as TGTGCCAGCAGCTTAAGGCCAGCGGGAGGGCCGAACAATGAGCAGTTCTTC. It codes for CASSLRPAGGPNNEQFF. Supplemented by reference TRBV7-3 and TRBJ2-1, the full variable domain reads GAGVSQTPSNKVTEKGKYVELRCDPISGHTALYWYRQSLGQGPEFLIYFQGTGAADDSGLPNDRFFAVRPEGSVSTLKIQRTERGDSAVYLCASSLRPAGGPNNEQFFGPGTRLTVL.

The V gene is TRBV4-3, the J gene TRBJ1-1, with D perhaps matching TRBD1 (6 bases). Per the germline V gene, CDR1 is LGHNA and CDR2 is YSLEER. The CDR3 is 15 residues long. V was clipped by 4 bases and J by 5 bases, with 17 bases between them. The CDR3 DNA sequence: TGCGCCAGCAGCCCACAAGCGGCCAGGGGAACTGAAGCTTTCTTT. The encoded protein is CASSPQAARGTEAFF.

The chain uses TRBV6-5 and TRBJ1-5; 8 nucleotides line up with TRBD1. With 4 bases clipped from V and 5 bases from J, the junction kept 7 bases outside the gene matches. Germline V lookup: CDR1 MNHEY, CDR2 SVGAGI. The length of the CDR3 is 15 residues. CDR3 nucleotides: TGTGCCAGCAGTTTCGACAGGGGAATTGATCAGCCCCAGCATTTT. Translating it yields CASSFDRGIDQPQHF.

This clone has more than one count but fewer than ten. The CDR3 DNA reads TGTGCCAGCAGCTATCGTCCTGGTTTGATGGGGCCGTCCTACGAGCAGTACTTC. This codes for CASSYRPGLMGPSYEQYF. The rearrangement uses TRBV11-1 and TRBJ2-7; D perhaps matches TRBD1 (5 bases). Trimming removed 4 bases from V and 1 base from J, with 23 bases in between. The germline V gene has CDR1 SGHAT and CDR2 FQDESV (reference sequence). This CDR3 contains 18 residues.

The chain has TRBV7-9 and TRBJ1-3; TRBD1 aligns across 7 bases. The CDR3 extends over 16 amino acids. Trimming took 5 bases from V and 0 from J; bases not matched to a gene: 7. Per the germline V gene, CDR1 is SEHNR and CDR2 is FQNEAQ (reference sequence). The CDR3 is CASSPPTGPSGNTIYF. CDR3 DNA sequence: TGTGCCAGCAGCCCCCCGACAGGGCCCTCTGGAAACACCATATATTTT.

V is TRBV19 and J is TRBJ2-5; 8 bases match TRBD2. Per germline, CDR1 LNHDA and CDR2 SQIVND (reference sequence). V lost 2 bases and J lost 5; bases outside the gene matches: 7. The CDR3 totals 15 residues. CDR3 sequence (DNA): TGTGCCAGTAGTATAACGGGGGGGCCGTGGGAGACCCAGTACTTC. This translates into CASSITGGPWETQYF.

The chain uses TRBV14 and TRBJ1-5; D is undetermined. CDR1 and CDR2 (germline): SGHDN, FVKESK. The CDR3 totals 12 residues. Trimming stripped 1 base from V and 10 bases from J, with 8 bases between. The CDR3 coding sequence is TGTGCCAGCAGCCAAGTTGGCGGACCCCAGCATTTT. This gives the protein CASSQVGGPQHF.

This clone was counted a single time. The J gene is TRBJ2-1, the V gene TRBV5-1; D is possibly TRBD1 (6 bases). Trimming shortened V by 6 bases and J by 7 bases, and 14 bases separated the two germline ends. This CDR3 has 13 residues. The germline CDR1 and CDR2 sequences are SGHRS and YFSETQ. This CDR3 is CASTDQRGNEQFF. The CDR3 region has the DNA TGCGCCAGCACAGATCAGAGGGGGAATGAGCAGTTCTTC.

This rearrangement joins TRBV28 to TRBJ2-6; weak D call: TRBD1 (5 bases). V was clipped by 5 bases and J by 4 bases, with 12 bases between them. CDR3 length equals 15 residues. CDR1 is MDHEN and CDR2 is SYDVKM in the germline V gene. This chain's CDR3 is CASSPRVTGANVLTF. CDR3 DNA: TGTGCCAGCAGTCCCAGGGTTACCGGGGCCAACGTCCTGACTTTC.

The chain combines TRBV5-1 with TRBJ2-7; 7 bases are shared with TRBD1. The V gene end was trimmed by 3 bases and the J gene end by 3 bases; junction bases not matched to a gene: 9. The CDR3 spans 15 residues. Germline CDR1 reads SGHRS; CDR2 reads YFSETQ. The chain's CDR3 is CASSWTYRQGYEQYF. CDR3 sequence (DNA): TGCGCCAGCAGCTGGACCTACAGACAGGGCTACGAGCAGTACTTC.

The chain has TRBV7-6 and TRBJ1-1; D is undetermined. The V end was cut by 5 bases, the J end by 8 bases, with 18 bases between. The CDR3 runs 14 residues. The germline CDR1 and CDR2 sequences are SGHVS and FNYEAQ. For the CDR3, the DNA is TGTGCCAGCAGCCACCTTAACGGGGTAAACGAAGCTTTCTTT. Translating gives CASSHLNGVNEAFF.

This clone was found a few times. The V call is TRBV29-1, the J call TRBJ2-7; 7 positions agree with TRBD2. CDR3 size: 12 residues. Germline-derived CDR1 and CDR2 are SQVTM and ANQGSEA. V lost 4 bases to trimming and J lost 6 bases; unmatched junction nucleotides: 6. CDR3 DNA sequence: TGCAGCGTTGTGGGACTACCGGGCGAGCAGTACTTC. This gives the protein CSVVGLPGEQYF.

In nucleotides, the CDR3 is TGTGCCAGCTCACCCTTAGGACAGGCTGCCGGGGAGCTGTTTTTT. Translation gives CASSPLGQAAGELFF. The rearrangement joins TRBV18 to TRBJ2-2, with 7 bases that match TRBD1. The V gene end was trimmed by 3 bases and the J gene end by 6 bases; junction bases not matched to a gene: 7. CDR1 KGHSH and CDR2 LQKENI come from the germline V gene. This CDR3 contains 15 residues.

V is TRBV19 and J is TRBJ2-2, with a tentative D call TRBD2 (6 bases). This CDR3 is built from 15 residues. The V end lost 3 bases, the J end lost 0 bases, and 8 bases lay between the germline ends. Germline CDR1 reads LNHDA; CDR2 reads SQIVND (reference sequence). The CDR3 loop is CASSMGLTNTGELFF. The CDR3 DNA sequence: TGTGCCAGTAGTATGGGACTGACGAACACCGGGGAGCTGTTTTTT.

V is TRBV19 and J is TRBJ2-7; D ambiguous. Germline V gene data show CDR1 as LNHDA and CDR2 as SQIVND (reference sequence). CDR3 length: 13 residues. Trimming removed 5 bases from V and 3 bases from J, with 11 bases in between. The CDR3 sequence: CASSPSRNYEQYF. CDR3 nucleotide sequence: TGTGCCAGTAGTCCGTCCAGGAACTACGAGCAGTACTTC.

This clone appeared a few times. The chain is built from TRBV30 and TRBJ2-1, with D possibly TRBD2 on 6 matching bases. The CDR3 runs to 14 residues. V gave up 0 bases and J gave up 4 bases, with 10 bases separating them. Per the germline V gene, CDR1 is GTSNPN and CDR2 is SVGIG (reference sequence). This chain's CDR3 is CAWSVGDFYNEQFF. DNA for the CDR3: TGTGCCTGGAGTGTAGGGGACTTTTACAATGAGCAGTTCTTC.